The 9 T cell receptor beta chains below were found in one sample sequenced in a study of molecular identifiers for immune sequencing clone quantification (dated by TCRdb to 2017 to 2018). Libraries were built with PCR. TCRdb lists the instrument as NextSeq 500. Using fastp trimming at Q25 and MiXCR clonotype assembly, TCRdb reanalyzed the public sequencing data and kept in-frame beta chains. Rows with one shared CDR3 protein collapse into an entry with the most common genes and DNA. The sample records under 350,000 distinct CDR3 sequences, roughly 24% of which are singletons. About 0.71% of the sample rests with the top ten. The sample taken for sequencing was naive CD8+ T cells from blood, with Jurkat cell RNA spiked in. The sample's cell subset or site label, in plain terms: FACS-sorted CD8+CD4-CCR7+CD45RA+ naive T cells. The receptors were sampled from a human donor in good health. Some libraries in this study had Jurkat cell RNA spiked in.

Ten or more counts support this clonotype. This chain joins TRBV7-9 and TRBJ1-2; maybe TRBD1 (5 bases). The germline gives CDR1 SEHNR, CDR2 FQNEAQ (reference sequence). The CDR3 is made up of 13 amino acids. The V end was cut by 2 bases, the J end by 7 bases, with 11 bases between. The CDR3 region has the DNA TGTGCCAGCAGCTTACAGGGAGTCGCTGGCTACACCTTC. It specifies CASSLQGVAGYTF. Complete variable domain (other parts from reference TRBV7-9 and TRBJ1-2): DTGVSQNPRHKITKRGQNVTFRCDPISEHNRLYWYRQTLGQGPEFLTYFQNEAQLEKSRLLSDRFSAERPKGSFSTLEIQRTEQGDSAMYLCASSLQGVAGYTFGSGTRLTVV.

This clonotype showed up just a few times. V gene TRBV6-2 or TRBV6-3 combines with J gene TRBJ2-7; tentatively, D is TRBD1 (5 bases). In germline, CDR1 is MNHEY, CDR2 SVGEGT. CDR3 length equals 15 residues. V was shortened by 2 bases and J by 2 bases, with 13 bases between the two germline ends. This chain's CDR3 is CASSYGDWTTYEQYF. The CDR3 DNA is TGTGCCAGCAGTTACGGTGACTGGACAACCTACGAGCAGTACTTC.

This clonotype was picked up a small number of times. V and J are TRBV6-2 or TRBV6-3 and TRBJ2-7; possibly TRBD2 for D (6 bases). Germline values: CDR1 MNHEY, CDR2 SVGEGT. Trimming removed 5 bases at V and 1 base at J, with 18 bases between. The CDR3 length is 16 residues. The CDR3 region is CASSKAARDSSYEQYF. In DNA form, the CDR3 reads TGTGCCAGCAGTAAAGCGGCCCGGGACTCATCCTACGAGCAGTACTTC.

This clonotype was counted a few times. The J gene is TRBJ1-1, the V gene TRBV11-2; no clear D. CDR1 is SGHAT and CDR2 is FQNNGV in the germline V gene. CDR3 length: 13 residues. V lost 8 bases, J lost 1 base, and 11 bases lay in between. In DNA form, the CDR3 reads TGTGCCAGCCGACTCGACACGAACACTGAAGCTTTCTTT. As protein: CASRLDTNTEAFF.

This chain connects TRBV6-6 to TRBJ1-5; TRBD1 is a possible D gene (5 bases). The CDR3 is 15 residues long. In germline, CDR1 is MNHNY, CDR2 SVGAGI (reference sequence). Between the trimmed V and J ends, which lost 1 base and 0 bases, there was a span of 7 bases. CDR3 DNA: TGTGCCAGCAGTTACTGGGACCGTAGCAATCAGCCCCAGCATTTT. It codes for CASSYWDRSNQPQHF.

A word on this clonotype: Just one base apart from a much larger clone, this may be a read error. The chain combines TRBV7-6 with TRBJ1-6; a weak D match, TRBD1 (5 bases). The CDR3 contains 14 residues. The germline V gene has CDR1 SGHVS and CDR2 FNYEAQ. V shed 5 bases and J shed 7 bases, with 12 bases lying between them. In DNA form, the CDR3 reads TGTGCCAGCAGCAAGGGACGGCGCAATTCACCCCTCCACTTT. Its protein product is CASSKGRRNSPLHF.

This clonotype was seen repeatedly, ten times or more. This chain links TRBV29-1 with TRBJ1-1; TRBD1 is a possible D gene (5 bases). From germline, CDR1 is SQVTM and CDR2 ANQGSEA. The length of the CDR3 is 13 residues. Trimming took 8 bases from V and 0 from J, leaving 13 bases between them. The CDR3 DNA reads TGCAGCACGAATCGACAGCTGAACACTGAAGCTTTCTTT. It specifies CSTNRQLNTEAFF.

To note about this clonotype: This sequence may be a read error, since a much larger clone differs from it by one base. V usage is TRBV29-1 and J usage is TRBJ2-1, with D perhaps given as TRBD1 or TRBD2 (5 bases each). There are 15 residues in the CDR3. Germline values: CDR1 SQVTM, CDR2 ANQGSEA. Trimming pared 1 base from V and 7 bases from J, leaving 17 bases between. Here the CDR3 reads CSVEAERGKSNEQFF. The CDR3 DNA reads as TGCAGCGTTGAAGCAGAGAGGGGAAAGAGTAATGAGCAGTTCTTC.

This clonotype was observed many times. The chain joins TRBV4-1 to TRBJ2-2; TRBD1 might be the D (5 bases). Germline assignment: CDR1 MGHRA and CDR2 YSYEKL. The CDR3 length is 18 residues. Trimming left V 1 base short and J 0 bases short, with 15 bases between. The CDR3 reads CASSQATQALPNTGELFF. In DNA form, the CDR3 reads TGCGCCAGCAGCCAAGCCACACAGGCTCTACCGAACACCGGGGAGCTGTTTTTT.